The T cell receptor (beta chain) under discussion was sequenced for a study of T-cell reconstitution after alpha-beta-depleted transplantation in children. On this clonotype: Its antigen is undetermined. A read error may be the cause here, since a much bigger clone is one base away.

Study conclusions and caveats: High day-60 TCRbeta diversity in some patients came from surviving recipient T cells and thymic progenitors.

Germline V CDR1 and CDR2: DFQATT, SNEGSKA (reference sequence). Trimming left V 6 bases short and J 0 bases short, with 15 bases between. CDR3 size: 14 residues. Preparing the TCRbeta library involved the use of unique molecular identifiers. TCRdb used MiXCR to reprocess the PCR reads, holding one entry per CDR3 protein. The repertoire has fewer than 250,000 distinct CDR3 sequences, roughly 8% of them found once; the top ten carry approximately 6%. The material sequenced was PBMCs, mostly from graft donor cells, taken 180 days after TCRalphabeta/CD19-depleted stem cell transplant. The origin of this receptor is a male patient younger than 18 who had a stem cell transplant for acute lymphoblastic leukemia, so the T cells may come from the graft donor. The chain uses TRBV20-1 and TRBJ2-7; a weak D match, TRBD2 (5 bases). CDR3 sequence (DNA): TGCAGTGCCCCCGGACGGAGGCGCTCCTACGAGCAGTACTTC. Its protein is CSAPGRRRSYEQYF.